This entry is about one T cell receptor (beta chain). The record originates from a study of T cell responses to AZD1222 COVID-19 vaccine. The CDR3 runs 13 residues. Trimming removed 5 bases at V and 0 bases at J, with 7 bases between. Germline loops: CDR1 SGHAT, CDR2 FQNNGV. The method was immunoSEQ multiplex PCR; TCRdb's version includes in-frame clones alone and lacks a portion of them. The sample carries approximately 150,000 clones, roughly nine tenths recorded once. The clonotype was recovered from an adult in good health. The sample was peripheral blood, taken on day 0 of AZD1222 vaccination. V gene TRBV11-2 combines with J gene TRBJ1-2; D not certain. CDR3 DNA: TGTGCCAGCAGCCACGACCCTAACTATGGCTACACCTTC. This sequence encodes CASSHDPNYGYTF.